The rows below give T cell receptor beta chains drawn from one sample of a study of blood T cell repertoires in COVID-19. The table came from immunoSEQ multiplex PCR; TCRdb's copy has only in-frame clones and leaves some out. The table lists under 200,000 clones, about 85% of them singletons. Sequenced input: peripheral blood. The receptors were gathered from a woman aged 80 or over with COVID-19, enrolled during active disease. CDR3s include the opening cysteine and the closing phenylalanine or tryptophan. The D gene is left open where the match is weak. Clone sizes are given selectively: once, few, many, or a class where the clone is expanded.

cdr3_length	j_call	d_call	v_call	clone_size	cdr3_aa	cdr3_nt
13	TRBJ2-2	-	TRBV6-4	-	CASRADSSGELFF	TGTGCCAGCAGGGCCGACAGCTCGGGGGAGCTGTTTTTT
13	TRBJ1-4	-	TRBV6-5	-	CASGAGDRGKLFF	TGTGCCAGCGGGGCAGGCGATAGGGGAAAACTGTTTTTT
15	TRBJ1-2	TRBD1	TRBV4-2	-	CASSQDLQGGYGYTF	TGTGCCAGCAGCCAAGATCTGCAGGGGGGATATGGCTACACCTTC
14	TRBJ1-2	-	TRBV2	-	CASSARTATYGYTF	TGTGCCAGCAGCGCCAGGACAGCTACCTATGGCTACACCTTC
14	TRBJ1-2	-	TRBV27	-	CASSPPGLNYGYTF	TGTGCCAGCAGTCCCCCGGGACTTAACTATGGCTACACCTTC
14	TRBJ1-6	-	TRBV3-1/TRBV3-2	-	CASSPGGARSPLHF	TGTGCCAGCAGCCCGGGTGGGGCGCGATCACCCCTCCACTTT
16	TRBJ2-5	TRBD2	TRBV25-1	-	CASSVAGVATQETQYF	TGTGCCAGCAGTGTAGCGGGGGTCGCGACTCAAGAGACCCAGTACTTC
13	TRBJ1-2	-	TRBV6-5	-	CASRMDSNYGYTF	TGTGCCAGCAGAATGGACAGTAACTATGGCTACACCTTC
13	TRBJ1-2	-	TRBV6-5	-	CASSPRGGDGYTF	TGTGCCAGCAGCCCCCGGGGAGGGGATGGCTACACCTTC
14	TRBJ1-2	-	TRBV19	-	CASSRRPGVGGYTF	TGTGCCAGTAGCCGTAGGCCAGGGGTTGGTGGCTACACCTTC
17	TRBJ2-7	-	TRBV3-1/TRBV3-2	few	CASSQEVDRSLAYEQYF	TGTGCCAGCAGCCAAGAGGTTGACAGGTCGTTGGCCTACGAGCAGTACTTC
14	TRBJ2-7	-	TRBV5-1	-	CASRTGGSYYEQYF	TGCGCCAGCAGAACCGGAGGGTCGTACTACGAGCAGTACTTC
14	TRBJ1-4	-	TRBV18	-	CASSTLATNEKLFF	TGTGCCAGCTCAACTCTTGCAACTAATGAAAAACTGTTTTTT
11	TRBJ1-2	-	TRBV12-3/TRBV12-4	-	CASSFGRSYTF	TGTGCCAGCAGTTTTGGGAGGAGCTACACCTTC
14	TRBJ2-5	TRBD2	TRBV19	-	CASRVAGTAGTQYF	TGTGCCAGTAGGGTAGCGGGAACGGCTGGGACCCAGTACTTC
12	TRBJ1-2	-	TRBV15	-	CATSSRNYGYTF	TGTGCCACCAGCAGCCGTAACTATGGCTACACCTTC
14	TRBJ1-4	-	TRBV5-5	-	CASSLLAAREKLFF	TGTGCCAGCAGCTTGTTGGCGGCAAGGGAAAAACTGTTTTTT
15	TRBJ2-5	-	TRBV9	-	CASSVSPRPDETQYF	TGTGCCAGCAGCGTCAGTCCCAGGCCAGATGAGACCCAGTACTTC
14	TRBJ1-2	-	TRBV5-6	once	CASSLVRGASGYTF	TGTGCCAGCAGCTTGGTTCGGGGGGCAAGTGGCTACACCTTC
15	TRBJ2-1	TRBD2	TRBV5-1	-	CASSLGTSGVNEQFF	TGCGCCAGCAGCTTGGGGACTAGCGGGGTAAATGAGCAGTTCTTC
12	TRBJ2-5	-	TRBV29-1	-	CSAAGSQETQYF	TGCAGCGCGGCCGGGAGCCAGGAGACCCAGTACTTC
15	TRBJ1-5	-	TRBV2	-	CASSAQGNVNQPQHF	TGTGCCAGCAGTGCACAGGGAAACGTGAATCAGCCCCAGCATTTT